These T cell receptor beta chains were read from a single sample in a study of T-cell memory formation after mild COVID-19. TCRdb ran MiXCR on the 5' RACE reads and lists one entry per CDR3 protein. The sample consists of 250,000 to 300,000 distinct CDR3 sequences, more than 15% of them appearing once. Sequencing was performed on PBMCs or a T cell subset sorted from them (not recorded which). The receptor source for this set is a man between 18 and 29 years old who had mild COVID-19 (a few samples of this study predate the infection). Cell type and time point are not known. Both conserved end residues are part of each CDR3. A D gene is named only where the DNA matches it firmly. Clone size is stated in some rows and not others, as once, few, many or a class when expanded.

-	TRBV6-2/TRBV6-3	TRBJ2-7	-	TGTGCCAGCAGTTACCGGGGCCGAGGGGAGCAGTACTTC	CASSYRGRGEQYF
few	TRBV6-5	TRBJ2-1	TRBD2	TGTGCCAGCAGTTACGGGATCCCGGGGGGTGGAAATGAGCAGTTCTTC	CASSYGIPGGGNEQFF
-	TRBV5-4	TRBJ2-1	TRBD1	TGTGCCAGCAGCTTGTTTGGGACAGGGAACAATGAGCAGTTCTTC	CASSLFGTGNNEQFF
-	TRBV19	TRBJ2-7	-	TGTGCCAGTAAAATGCGAGGTGGCTACGAGCAGTACTTC	CASKMRGGYEQYF
-	TRBV5-6	TRBJ1-4	-	TGTGCCAGCAGCTTGGCTGGGTCTCGGCAGTATAATGAAAAACTGTTTTTT	CASSLAGSRQYNEKLFF
many	TRBV7-3	TRBJ2-2	-	TGTGCCAGCAGCTTAACGTCGACCCGGGAGCTGTTTTTT	CASSLTSTRELFF
-	TRBV4-3	TRBJ2-1	TRBD2	TGCGCCAGCAGCCAAGGGACTAGCGGGGGAAACAATGAGCAGTTCTTC	CASSQGTSGGNNEQFF
few	TRBV6-5	TRBJ2-2	-	TGTGCCAGCAGTTACACGCAAACTAGTTCTGGGGAGCTGTTTTTT	CASSYTQTSSGELFF
many	TRBV9	TRBJ1-2	-	TGTGCCAGCAGCGTCGGTTCCGATGCCTATGGCTACACCTTC	CASSVGSDAYGYTF
many	TRBV5-5	TRBJ2-2	TRBD1	TGTGCCAGCAGCTGGACAGGGGGCACCGGGGAGCTGTTTTTT	CASSWTGGTGELFF
-	TRBV7-2	TRBJ2-2	-	TGTGCCAGCAGTCGACTAGGTGGGGAGCTGTTTTTT	CASSRLGGELFF
-	TRBV20-1	TRBJ1-6	-	TGCAGTGCTAGAGATATCATCAGGGACTATAATTCACCCCTCCACTTT	CSARDIIRDYNSPLHF
-	TRBV5-1	TRBJ1-1	-	TGCGCCAGCAGCCTCACGGGACACAATGGGGGCACTGAAGCTTTCTTT	CASSLTGHNGGTEAFF
-	TRBV6-5	TRBJ1-6	TRBD1	TGTGCCAGCAGTTTCCGGACAGGGGATAATTCACCCCTCCACTTT	CASSFRTGDNSPLHF
few	TRBV4-3	TRBJ1-1	-	TGCGCCAGCAGCCAAGATACGAAAACCTTCAGGAACACTGAAGCTTTCTTT	CASSQDTKTFRNTEAFF